This T cell receptor (beta chain) was identified during a study of blood T cell repertoires in COVID-19. Study background: Acute-phase and convalescent COVID-19 samples originated in the United States, Italy and Spain.

CDR1 is SNHLY, CDR2 FYNNEI, per germline. The germline V and J ends were trimmed by 5 bases and 3 bases, with 11 bases remaining between them. This CDR3 contains 13 residues. Original processing methods: Estimates of nucleated cell counts were drawn from the amplification of reference gene primers. Generated by immunoSEQ multiplex PCR, the TCRdb table keeps only in-frame clones and is missing some. Clone size and the V and J calls come from that table; the DNA yielded D and trimming. The profile shows roughly 260,000 clones, 83% of them singletons. Study members were between about 18 and 95 years old and lived in 20 to 25 US regions. Those designated as exposed participants met a COVID-19 case within 2 weeks before study entry. This clone appeared once.

The chain combines TRBV2 with TRBJ2-7; D is unresolved. Sequences were obtained from PBMCs or T cells enriched from blood (not recorded which). This receptor was taken from a woman in her 40s who had been exposed to COVID-19. Written as DNA, the CDR3 is TGTGCCAGCAGTACCCCGCGGAGCTACGAGCAGTACTTC. Its protein product is CASSTPRSYEQYF.